A selection of T cell receptor beta chains follows, all from one sample in a study of T cells in Graves' hyperthyroidism and ophthalmopathy. TCRdb reprocessed the multiplex PCR reads via MiXCR and lists one record per CDR3 protein. The sample contains over 500,000 distinct CDR3 sequences, 17% of which appear only once. The sequencing sample was made of blood. Every receptor here comes from a woman in her late teens or twenties with Graves' ophthalmopathy. Both conserved end residues are part of each CDR3. A D gene is named only where the DNA matches it firmly. Where a row states a size, it is once, few, many or the class of an expanded clone; other rows omit it.

d_gene	abundance	v_gene	j_gene	CDR3aa	CDR3nt
-	-	TRBV9	TRBJ1-2	CASRQTDQGGYTF	TGTGCCAGCAGGCAAACGGACCAAGGTGGCTACACCTTC
-	many	TRBV2	TRBJ2-3	CASSEEVVIGDTQYF	TGTGCCAGCAGTGAAGAAGTTGTTATTGGGGATACGCAGTATTTT
-	-	TRBV12-3/TRBV12-4	TRBJ2-7	CASSFSESREQYF	TGTGCCAGCAGTTTTAGTGAATCGAGGGAGCAGTACTTC
-	many	TRBV25-1	TRBJ2-7	CASSESGYEQYF	TGTGCCAGCAGTGAAAGCGGCTACGAGCAGTACTTC
-	-	TRBV19	TRBJ1-1	CASSDRQQLRAEAFF	TGTGCCAGTAGTGACAGACAGCAATTGAGGGCTGAAGCTTTCTTT
-	many	TRBV5-1	TRBJ1-1	CASSWEGGGTEAFF	TGCGCCAGCAGCTGGGAAGGAGGGGGAACTGAAGCTTTCTTT
TRBD2	-	TRBV9	TRBJ2-5	CASSVDRLAGANQETQYF	TGTGCCAGCAGCGTAGATCGGCTAGCGGGGGCTAACCAAGAGACCCAGTACTTC
TRBD1	many	TRBV6-1	TRBJ1-5	CASSEGAGGNQPQHF	TGTGCCAGCAGTGAAGGGGCAGGGGGTAATCAGCCCCAGCATTTT
-	many	TRBV19	TRBJ1-1	CASSNVQGGNTEAFF	TGTGCCAGTAGCAATGTGCAGGGAGGGAACACTGAAGCTTTCTTT
TRBD2	many	TRBV7-3	TRBJ2-5	CASSFTSDPQETQYF	TGTGCCAGCAGCTTCACTAGCGACCCACAAGAGACCCAGTACTTC
-	few	TRBV27	TRBJ2-1	CASSRSGLSSYNEQFF	TGTGCCAGCAGCCGTAGCGGATTAAGCTCCTACAATGAGCAGTTCTTC